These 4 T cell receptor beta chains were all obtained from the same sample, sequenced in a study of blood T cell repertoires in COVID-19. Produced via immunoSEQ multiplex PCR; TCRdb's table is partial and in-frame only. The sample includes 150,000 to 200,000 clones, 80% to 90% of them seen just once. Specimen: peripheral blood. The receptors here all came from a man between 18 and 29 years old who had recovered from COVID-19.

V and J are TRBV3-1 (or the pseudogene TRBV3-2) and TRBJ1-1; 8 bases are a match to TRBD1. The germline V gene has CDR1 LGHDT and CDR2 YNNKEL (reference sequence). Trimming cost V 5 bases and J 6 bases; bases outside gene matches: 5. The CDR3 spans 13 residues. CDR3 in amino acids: CASSYGQGAEAFF. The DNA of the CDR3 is TGTGCCAGCAGCTATGGACAGGGTGCTGAAGCTTTCTTT.

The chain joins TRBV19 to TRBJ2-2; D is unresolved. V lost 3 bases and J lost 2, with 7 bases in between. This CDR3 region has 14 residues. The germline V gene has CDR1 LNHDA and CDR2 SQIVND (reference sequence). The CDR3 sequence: CASSIGGNTGELFF. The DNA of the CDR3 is TGTGCCAGTAGTATCGGCGGAAACACCGGGGAGCTGTTTTTT.

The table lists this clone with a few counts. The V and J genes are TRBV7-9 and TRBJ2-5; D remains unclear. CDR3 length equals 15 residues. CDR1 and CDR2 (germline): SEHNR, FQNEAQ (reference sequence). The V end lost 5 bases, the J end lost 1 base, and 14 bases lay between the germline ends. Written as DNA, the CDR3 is TGTGCCAGCAGCCTAGTGGGCAGCTCCCAAGAGACCCAGTACTTC. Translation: CASSLVGSSQETQYF.

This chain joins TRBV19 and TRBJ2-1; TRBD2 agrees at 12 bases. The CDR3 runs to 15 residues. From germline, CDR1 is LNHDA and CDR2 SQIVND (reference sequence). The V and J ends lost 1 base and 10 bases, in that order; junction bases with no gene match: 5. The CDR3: CASSIGTSGTGEQFF. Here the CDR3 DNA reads TGTGCCAGTAGTATAGGGACTAGCGGGACGGGAGAGCAGTTCTTC.